This T cell receptor (beta chain) was sequenced in a study of technical replicates of blood from a few donors. Germline V CDR1 and CDR2: SEHNR, FQNEAQ (reference sequence). V lost 5 bases to trimming and J lost 7 bases; unmatched junction nucleotides: 5. This CDR3 contains 13 residues. Generated by immunoSEQ multiplex PCR, the TCRdb table keeps only in-frame clones and is missing some. In the table there are about 69,000 clones, about 90% of which are singletons. This chain joins TRBV7-9 and TRBJ2-3, with 8 nucleotides matching TRBD2. The sequencing sample was made of PBMCs. This clonotype was sampled from a human donor in good health. Some clones in this sample may be carry-over from other donors' samples. CDR3 bases: TGTGCCAGCAGCCCGACTAGCGAACATACGCAGTATTTT. Its translation: CASSPTSEHTQYF.